The clone carrying this T cell receptor (beta chain) was seen only a few times. Its antigen is not identified. The V end lost 3 bases, the J end lost 4 bases, and 21 bases lay between the germline ends. This CDR3 has 17 residues. Looked up from germline, CDR1 is MGHRA and CDR2 is YSYEKL. TCRdb re-analysed the reads in MiXCR, keeping a single row per CDR3 protein. The data hold under 200,000 distinct CDR3 sequences, with less than 25% observed a single time. This specimen comes from a study of T cell repertoires in cytomegalovirus infection. The wider study: CMV infection plus the matching HLA type was flagged by public TCR beta signatures.

The TCR was taken from a human donor in good health (CMV status not recorded). Some clones in this sample may be carry-over from other donors' samples. The chain carries TRBV4-1 and TRBJ1-1; D gene unclear. Sequenced material: CD8+ T cells from cultured PBMCs, taken from culture after CMV antigen stimulation. In DNA, the CDR3 is TGCGCCAGCAGCCAGTCCCTGGGAGGGAGCCAGATCACTGAAGCTTTCTTT. This codes for CASSQSLGGSQITEAFF.